The 31 T cell receptor beta chains below were found in one sample sequenced in a study of T cells in Graves' hyperthyroidism and ophthalmopathy. Amplification of TCR beta CDR3 regions was performed using RNA transcripts as template. With the HTBI primer set, the TCR CDR3 went through a first round of RT-PCR. TCRdb called the multiplex PCR reads again in MiXCR, with one record for every CDR3 protein. The table has 250,000 to 400,000 distinct CDR3 sequences, around 15% seen once. The specimen sequenced was blood. Receptors originate from a woman between 40 and 50 years old with Graves' ophthalmopathy.

This clonotype occurred many times. The CDR3 nucleotides read TGTGCCAGCAGCCCGGACTATAGCAATCAGCCCCAGCATTTT. Protein: CASSPDYSNQPQHF. The chain links TRBV9 to TRBJ1-5; D is unclear. The CDR3 length is 14 residues. Trimming shortened V by 4 bases and J by 0 bases, and 8 bases separated the two germline ends. Germline CDR1 SGDLS, CDR2 YYNGEE.

The rearrangement uses TRBV18 and TRBJ2-1; 12 nucleotides match TRBD2. Germline V gene sequence: CDR1 KGHSH, CDR2 LQKENI. The CDR3 sequence is 16 residues long. V dropped 4 bases and J dropped 3; count of bases not matched to a gene: 4. Here the CDR3 reads CASSRLAGAGYNEQFF. In DNA, the CDR3 is TGTGCCAGCTCACGACTAGCGGGAGCGGGCTACAATGAGCAGTTCTTC.

The V call is TRBV24-1, the J call TRBJ1-2; D not resolved. V was pared by 9 bases and J by 4 bases, with 11 bases between. CDR1 is KGHDR and CDR2 is SFDVKD in the germline V gene. This CDR3 spans 12 amino acids. Here the CDR3 DNA reads TGTGCCACCGGTGCCGCCAGCTATGGCTACACCTTC. Translating it yields CATGAASYGYTF.

This clonotype has at least ten counts. The chain recombines TRBV9 with TRBJ2-1, with a tentative D call TRBD2 (5 bases). With 4 bases removed from V and 1 base from J, the gap between germline ends came to 9 bases. The CDR3 covers 14 residues. CDR1 and CDR2 (germline): SGDLS, YYNGEE. CDR3 loop: CASSPRESYNEQFF. DNA of the CDR3: TGTGCCAGCAGCCCTCGGGAATCCTACAATGAGCAGTTCTTC.

The table lists this clonotype with many counts. This chain uses TRBV14 with TRBJ2-1, with 13 positions matching TRBD2. The J segment lost 9 bases and the V segment lost 5 bases, leaving 7 bases of the junction unmatched. The CDR3 has 15 amino acids. The germline V gene has CDR1 SGHDN and CDR2 FVKESK. The CDR3 sequence is CASSITSGRAGEQFF. CDR3 in DNA: TGTGCCAGCAGCATTACTAGCGGGAGGGCGGGTGAGCAGTTCTTC.

This clonotype was counted ten times or more. The chain links TRBV28 to TRBJ2-7; D ambiguous. V lost 2 bases, J lost 5 bases, and 10 bases lay in between. From germline, CDR1 is MDHEN and CDR2 SYDVKM. The CDR3 extends over 13 amino acids. CDR3 protein: CASSLGQWDEQYF. For the CDR3, the DNA is TGTGCCAGCAGTTTAGGGCAGTGGGACGAGCAGTACTTC. Full variable domain (rest looked up from reference TRBV28 and TRBJ2-7): DVKVTQSSRYLVKRTGEKVFLECVQDMDHENMFWYRQDPGLGLRLIYFSYDVKMKEKGDIPEGYSVSREKKERFSLILESASTNQTSMYLCASSLGQWDEQYFGPGTRLTVT.

There are many counts of this clonotype. The gene calls are TRBV28 and TRBJ1-2, with unresolved D. This CDR3 comprises 16 residues. Trimming took 6 bases from V and 4 from J, leaving 21 bases between them. The germline V gene encodes CDR1 MDHEN and CDR2 SYDVKM. Here the CDR3 DNA reads TGTGCCAGCAGACCGGGAAACAGTGTCCACTCCTATGGCTACACCTTC. Protein product: CASRPGNSVHSYGYTF.

This clonotype was counted ten times or more. DNA of the CDR3: TGTGCCATCAGTGAAACCCCAGGGAACACTGAAGCTTTCTTT. Its translation is CAISETPGNTEAFF. The chain has TRBV10-3 and TRBJ1-1; D ambiguous. Germline V gives CDR1 ENHRY, CDR2 SYGVKD. There are 14 residues in the CDR3. Trimming shortened V by 3 bases and J by 1 base, and 9 bases separated the two germline ends.

This clonotype has a handful of counts. This chain joins TRBV25-1 and TRBJ2-7; D gene uncertain. Trimming removed 6 bases at V and 0 bases at J, with 9 bases between. Germline CDR1 MGHDK, CDR2 SYGVNS. The length of the CDR3 is 13 residues. Here the CDR3 reads CASRSHTSYEQYF. Here the CDR3 DNA reads TGTGCCAGCAGATCTCACACCTCCTACGAGCAGTACTTC.

This clonotype was counted a few times. CDR3: CSARDLVSSGYYEQYF. The CDR3 DNA is TGCAGTGCTAGAGATTTAGTTTCTAGCGGGTACTACGAGCAGTACTTC. V is TRBV20-1 and J is TRBJ2-7; 8 bases are shared with TRBD2. There are 16 residues in the CDR3. From germline, CDR1 is DFQATT and CDR2 SNEGSKA (reference sequence). J lost 3 bases, V lost 0 bases, and 10 bases had no gene match.

The sample holds a few counts of this clonotype. V gene TRBV5-1 combines with J gene TRBJ1-1, with 11 bases aligning to TRBD1. V was pared by 5 bases and J by 5 bases, with 5 bases of the junction left unmatched. The germline V gene encodes CDR1 SGHRS and CDR2 YFSETQ. The CDR3 consists of 14 residues. The CDR3 protein is CASRWTGGFTEAFF. The DNA for the CDR3 is TGCGCCAGCAGGTGGACAGGGGGCTTTACTGAAGCTTTCTTT. Together with reference TRBV5-1 and TRBJ1-1, the CDR3 gives the full variable domain: KAGVTQTPRYLIKTRGQQVTLSCSPISGHRSVSWYQQTPGQGLQFLFEYFSETQRNKGNFPGRFSGRQFSNSRSEMNVSTLELGDSALYLCASRWTGGFTEAFFGQGTRLTVV.

The V and J genes are TRBV5-4 and TRBJ2-7, with TRBD1 matching over 7 bases. Germline-derived CDR1 and CDR2 are SGHNT and YYREEE (reference sequence). V shed 5 bases and J 3 bases; nucleotides not matched to a gene: 11. The CDR3 has 15 residues. CDR3 loop: CASRNRDRGNYEQYF. Here the CDR3 DNA reads TGTGCCAGCAGAAACCGGGACAGAGGAAACTACGAGCAGTACTTC. Filled out from reference TRBV5-4 and TRBJ2-7, the complete variable domain reads ETGVTQSPTHLIKTRGQQVTLRCSSQSGHNTVSWYQQALGQGPQFIFQYYREEENGRGNFPPRFSGLQFPNYSSELNVNALELDDSALYLCASRNRDRGNYEQYFGPGTRLTVT.

This rearrangement joins TRBV7-9 to TRBJ2-1, with D maybe TRBD2 (5 bases). CDR1 and CDR2 (germline): SEHNR, FQNEAQ (reference sequence). V was trimmed by 5 bases and J by 8 bases, leaving 10 bases between them. This CDR3 contains 12 residues. CDR3 sequence reads: CASSQLGDEQFF. The CDR3 DNA reads as TGTGCCAGCAGCCAACTAGGAGATGAGCAGTTCTTC.

The chain has TRBV5-6 and TRBJ1-6, with D possibly TRBD1 on 5 matching bases. Trimming took off 2 bases at V and 5 bases at J, with 23 bases between the two ends. The CDR3 loop spans 19 amino acids. Germline V CDR1 and CDR2: SGHDT, YYEEEE. The CDR3 region has the DNA TGTGCCAGCAGCTTAACAGGTCGTGGGATAAGACCGAATAATTCACCCCTCCACTTT. Translated, it gives CASSLTGRGIRPNNSPLHF.

Details on this clonotype: One end of the junction fails to match germline, which may point to a read error. The chain recombines TRBV11-2 with TRBJ2-1, with D possibly being TRBD1 (6 bases). The germline gives CDR1 SGHAT, CDR2 FQNNGV. This CDR3 is 12 amino acids long. Here the CDR3 DNA reads TGTGCCAGCAGCACACAGGGTAATGAGCAGTCCTTC. Translating gives CASSTQGNEQSF.

This clonotype has a count of ten or more. J is TRBJ1-2 and V is TRBV28; tentative D call: TRBD1 (6 bases). The V and J ends lost 7 bases and 7 bases respectively, with 16 bases between them. The germline CDR1 and CDR2 sequences are MDHEN and SYDVKM. The CDR3 totals 13 residues. The CDR3: CASTGVYRAGYTF. The CDR3 DNA reads TGTGCCAGCACTGGGGTTTACAGGGCTGGCTACACCTTC.

The table lists this clonotype with many counts. The chain is built from TRBV3-1 and TRBJ1-2, with TRBD1 matching over 7 bases. After removal of 6 bases from V and 4 bases from J, the junction contained 5 bases not matched to a gene. The CDR3 runs to 13 residues. The germline gives CDR1 LGHDT, CDR2 YNNKEL (reference sequence). In DNA form, the CDR3 reads TGTGCCAGCAGGCCGGGACAGTCCTATGGCTACACCTTC. Translated, it gives CASRPGQSYGYTF.

The rearrangement links TRBV6-1 to TRBJ1-1, with 7 bases identical to TRBD1. This CDR3 has 18 amino acids. Germline lookup yields CDR1 MNHNS and CDR2 SASEGT. V gave up 5 bases and J gave up 5 bases; unmatched junction bases: 20. CDR3 in DNA: TGTGCCAGCAGTCACCAGCCGGGGGCAGGGGGTCAACGGACTGAAGCTTTCTTT. It yields the protein CASSHQPGAGGQRTEAFF.

This clonotype has a count of ten or more. The chain uses TRBV3-1 and TRBJ1-5; no firm D call. Germline CDR1 LGHDT, CDR2 YNNKEL (reference sequence). V dropped 3 bases and J dropped 1 base, with 4 bases sitting between them. This CDR3 is 13 amino acids long. DNA of the CDR3: TGTGCCAGCAGCCAGAGAAGCAATCAGCCCCAGCATTTT. Amino acids: CASSQRSNQPQHF.

The sample holds many counts of this clonotype. V and J are TRBV6-1 and TRBJ1-2, with D possibly TRBD1 on 5 matching bases. Trimming shortened V by 8 bases and J by 8 bases, and 21 bases separated the two germline ends. This CDR3 comprises 14 residues. Germline values: CDR1 MNHNS, CDR2 SASEGT. CDR3 in DNA: TGTGCCAGCGTTCCTGACAGATACTATGTGGGCTACACCTTC. It codes for CASVPDRYYVGYTF.

This clonotype was seen many times. The chain links TRBV12-5 to TRBJ2-3, with 8 nucleotides matching TRBD1. The ends lost 5 bases at V and 2 bases at J; junction bases unmatched: 9. Germline lookup yields CDR1 LGHNT and CDR2 FRNRAP. This CDR3 is 16 amino acids long. The CDR3 region has the DNA TGTGCTAGTGGTGGACCGGACAGGGTGCACACAGATACGCAGTATTTT. Its translation: CASGGPDRVHTDTQYF.

This clonotype was counted ten times or more. The chain recombines TRBV12-3 or TRBV12-4 with TRBJ1-5; D is uncertain. The CDR3 is 13 amino acids. Trimming removed 6 bases from V and 6 bases from J, with 12 bases in between. This CDR3 is CASRWGKGQPQHF. The CDR3 DNA follows: TGTGCCAGCAGATGGGGTAAGGGTCAGCCCCAGCATTTT.

In this sample, this clonotype turned up many times. This chain uses TRBV20-1 with TRBJ2-1; 7 bases are shared with TRBD1. Germline trimming cut 3 bases from V and 2 bases from J; bases unmatched to any gene: 7. CDR1 is DFQATT, CDR2 SNEGSKA, per germline (reference sequence). CDR3 length: 15 amino acids. CDR3 sequence (DNA): TGCAGTGCTAGCGAACAGGGGACCACCTACAATGAGCAGTTCTTC. This translates into CSASEQGTTYNEQFF.

This clonotype was observed many times. V usage is TRBV11-2 and J usage is TRBJ2-7; weak D call: TRBD2 (6 bases). Trimming pared 5 bases from V and 5 bases from J, leaving 13 bases between. This CDR3 is 13 amino acids long. Per germline, CDR1 SGHAT and CDR2 FQNNGV. The CDR3 DNA follows: TGTGCCAGCAGCGTGGACGGAGGGGACGAGCAGTACTTC. This translates into CASSVDGGDEQYF.

The chain joins TRBV7-9 to TRBJ1-1; TRBD1 aligns across 8 bases. V gave up 4 bases and J gave up 0 bases; unmatched junction bases: 10. This CDR3 has 17 residues. Germline assignment: CDR1 SEHNR and CDR2 FQNEAQ (reference sequence). CDR3 nucleotides: TGTGCCAGCAGCTCTGGACAGGGAACTCTCATGAACACTGAAGCTTTCTTT. Residues: CASSSGQGTLMNTEAFF.

This clonotype has ten or more counts. The genes are TRBV11-3 and TRBJ2-5; D call uncertain. The CDR3 sequence is 11 residues long. CDR1 is SGHNT, CDR2 YENEEA, per germline. Trimming took 5 bases from V and 3 from J, leaving 4 bases between them. CDR3 DNA: TGTGCCAGCAGCATAAAAGAGACCCAGTACTTC. Protein sequence: CASSIKETQYF.

This clonotype occurred many times. This chain joins TRBV3-1 and TRBJ2-7; 7 nucleotides align to TRBD2. This CDR3 region has 14 residues. V gave up 3 bases and J gave up 6 bases; unmatched junction bases: 8. CDR1 and CDR2 from the germline V gene are LGHDT and YNNKEL (reference sequence). The CDR3 DNA follows: TGTGCCAGCAGCCATTTACTAGCGAGTCGCGAGCAGTACTTC. This gives the protein CASSHLLASREQYF.

This clonotype appeared a single time. Mismatch with germline at one junction end may stem from a read error. V usage is TRBV20-1 and J usage is TRBJ2-2; tentatively, D is TRBD1 or TRBD2 (5 bases each). CDR3 size: 18 residues. Germline CDR1 reads DFQATT; CDR2 reads SNEGSKA (reference sequence). The CDR3 nucleotides are TGCAGTGCTCCCCTAGCAGGTGGGGGATCCTCGAACACCGAGGAGCTGTTTTTT. Residues: CSAPLAGGGSSNTEELFF.

This rearrangement joins TRBV20-1 to TRBJ2-7; the D gene is possibly TRBD2 (6 bases). Germline CDR1 reads DFQATT; CDR2 reads SNEGSKA (reference sequence). There are 13 residues in the CDR3. V shed 6 bases and J shed 5 bases, with 17 bases lying between them. This CDR3 is CSAAFPGLHEQYF. The CDR3 DNA reads TGCAGTGCAGCATTCCCGGGACTCCACGAGCAGTACTTC.

The sample holds many counts of this clonotype. V is TRBV6-1 and J is TRBJ1-4, with 8 bases fitting TRBD1. The CDR3 extends over 16 amino acids. V lost 2 bases, J lost 7 bases, and 9 bases stayed unmatched. Per germline, CDR1 MNHNS and CDR2 SASEGT. The CDR3 here is CASSEMPGQGFEKLFF. The CDR3, as DNA: TGTGCCAGCAGTGAAATGCCCGGACAGGGTTTTGAAAAACTGTTTTTT.

The rearrangement uses TRBV5-4 and TRBJ1-2; 9 positions match TRBD1. V was clipped by 6 bases and J by 4 bases; unmatched bases: 16. This CDR3 is 17 amino acids long. Germline assignment: CDR1 SGHNT and CDR2 YYREEE (reference sequence). The CDR3 reads CASTPFGTGSALYGYTF. The DNA for the CDR3 is TGTGCCAGCACCCCTTTCGGGACAGGGTCGGCGCTCTATGGCTACACCTTC.